The clone carrying this T cell receptor beta chain occurred many times. The sample is drawn from a study of T cells in Graves' hyperthyroidism and ophthalmopathy. Amplified TCR beta CDR3 regions came from RNA transcripts. TCR CDR3 underwent first-round RT-PCR with the HTBI primer set. TCRdb re-called the multiplex PCR reads through MiXCR, storing one row per CDR3 protein. The top ten clones hold about 9.4% of a sample with hundreds of thousands of distinct CDR3 sequences, 14% of them seen once. Unmatched junction bases numbered 7, after V lost 3 bases and J lost 9 bases. Germline V gene sequence: CDR1 DFQATT, CDR2 SNEGSKA (reference sequence). The CDR3 runs to 13 residues.

V gene TRBV20-1 combines with J gene TRBJ2-1; 8 bases fit TRBD2. Sequenced material: blood. This receptor was taken from a woman younger than 30 with Graves' hyperthyroidism. CDR3 DNA sequence: TGCAGTGCTAGCCCAGCGGGAGTCGTTGAGCAGTTCTTC. This encodes CSASPAGVVEQFF.